This T cell receptor (beta chain) was sequenced for a study of cytomegalovirus exposure and HLA in healthy donors. Study-wide results and caveats: Listed as cytomegalovirus-associated were over 150 TCR beta chains.

For this clone: Its antigen is unidentified.

The PCR had 60 Vbeta and 13 Jbeta primers. Clones were sequenced by immunoSEQ multiplex PCR, and TCRdb holds only the in-frame ones, with some missing. The table records 160,000 or so clones, around four fifths of them present only once. The origin of this receptor is a man younger than 30 in good health and CMV-seropositive. The specimen sequenced was PBMCs.

This CDR3 reads CASRATGTQNQPQHF. As DNA, the CDR3 is TGTGCCAGTCGAGCCACCGGGACACAGAATCAGCCCCAGCATTTT. The chain links TRBV19 to TRBJ1-5; D possibly corresponds to TRBD1 (6 bases). Germline V gene data show CDR1 as LNHDA and CDR2 as SQIVND (reference sequence). The CDR3 sequence is 15 residues long. Trimming took off 8 bases at V and 4 bases at J, with 18 bases between the two ends.